What follows describes a single T cell receptor (beta chain). The CDR3 length is 13 residues. Trimming shortened V by 7 bases and J by 0 bases, and 12 bases separated the two germline ends. Germline CDR1 is SQVTM and CDR2 is ANQGSEA. The data are from a study of blood T cell repertoires in COVID-19. Whole-study context: Researchers got acute and convalescent COVID-19 samples from the United States, Italy and Spain. T cells, B-cell-depleted T cells, or PBMCs provided the cDNA or gDNA that served as material.

Original handling: Reference gene primer amplification yielded estimated nucleated cell counts. Some clones are missing from TCRdb's copy, which holds only in-frame ones; the method was immunoSEQ multiplex PCR. V, J and clone size were drawn from that table, and D and trimming were deduced from the DNA. The profile covers 90,000 or so clones, with over 80% appearing a single time and about an eighth taken by the ten largest. The sequence was obtained from a human donor in a cohort sampled during active COVID-19. This sequence joins TRBV29-1 and TRBJ1-1; TRBD1 is a possible D gene (5 bases). Material for sequencing was peripheral blood. CDR3 DNA sequence: TGCAGCGACCAGGGATCTATGAACACTGAAGCTTTCTTT. As protein: CSDQGSMNTEAFF.